This record concerns one T cell receptor (beta chain) sequence. This CDR3 has 14 residues. TCRdb re-called the 5' RACE reads, yielding one record per CDR3 amino acid sequence without DNA. This sample carries 120,000 to 150,000 distinct CDR3 sequences, with 9.5% to 15% going to the ten biggest clones. This entry comes from a study of T cells expressing NK-cell markers. The genes are TRBV21-1 and TRBJ2-1; TCRdb calls TRBD1, which cannot be checked without DNA. TRBV21-1 is an annotated pseudogene. Material: blood T cells: a sorted CD56 or NKG2C T cell subset, CD4+ or CD8+ T cells, or bulk PBMC T cells (not recorded which). This receptor was identified in a man between 18 and 29 years old in good health. The CDR3 protein is CASTTDRGGNEQFF.